A selection of T cell receptor beta chains follows, all from one sample in a study of Ad26.COV2.S vaccination and SARS-CoV-2 variants. Clones were sequenced by immunoSEQ multiplex PCR, and TCRdb holds only the in-frame ones, with some missing. This table has a few hundred thousand clones, over 75% appearing once. The sample consisted of peripheral blood, taken in a trial of Ad26.COV2.S vaccine versus placebo. These receptors were obtained from a person aged 18-65 years who received the Ad26.COV2.S COVID-19 vaccine or a placebo. CDR3s include the opening cysteine and the closing phenylalanine or tryptophan. A D gene is named only where the DNA matches it firmly. The size entry is marked missing in some rows and otherwise reads once, few, many or a size class.

J gene | V gene | clone size | D gene | CDR3 DNA | CDR3 protein
TRBJ1-3 | TRBV28 | - | - | TGTGCCAGCAGTTTGATGCGGGGTGGAGACACCATATATTTT | CASSLMRGGDTIYF
TRBJ1-5 | TRBV30 | - | - | TGTGCCTGGAGTCCCGGGGGTTCGAGGGCCGGTCAGCCCCAGCATTTT | CAWSPGGSRAGQPQHF
TRBJ2-1 | TRBV18 | - | - | TGTGCCAGCTCATCCCCGCCGGGACCCTACAATGAGCAGTTCTTC | CASSSPPGPYNEQFF
TRBJ2-1 | TRBV19 | - | TRBD2 | TGTGCCAGTAGTATAAGGGCTAGCGGGATGGGGGTCAATGAGCAGTTCTTC | CASSIRASGMGVNEQFF
TRBJ2-5 | TRBV5-4 | - | TRBD2 | TGTGCCAGCAGCTTTGGAGCGGGGGGGCTGGAGACCCAGTACTTC | CASSFGAGGLETQYF
TRBJ1-3 | TRBV29-1 | - | - | TGCAGCGTAGGAGAGGGCTCTGGAAACACCATATATTTT | CSVGEGSGNTIYF
TRBJ1-4 | TRBV11-1 | - | - | TGTGCCAGCAGCTTGTTGGGGGCCGGTGAAAAACTGTTTTTT | CASSLLGAGEKLFF
TRBJ1-1 | TRBV12-3/TRBV12-4 | - | TRBD1 | TGTGCCAGCAGTTTGGGACAGGGAACTGAAGCTTTCTTT | CASSLGQGTEAFF
TRBJ1-4 | TRBV7-2 | - | - | TGTGCCAGCAGCTTAGGGCAGGGTCGTGAAAAACTGTTTTTT | CASSLGQGREKLFF
TRBJ1-1 | TRBV6-1 | - | - | TGTGCCAGCAGTGAGTCAACCGCTTACACTGAAGCTTTCTTT | CASSESTAYTEAFF
TRBJ1-2 | TRBV28 | - | - | TGTGCCAGCAGTACGCCCCGGGGGTATGGCTACACCTTC | CASSTPRGYGYTF
TRBJ2-7 | TRBV4-1 | - | TRBD1 | TGCGCCAGCAGTGGGACAGGGGGCTACGAGCAGTACTTC | CASSGTGGYEQYF
TRBJ2-3 | TRBV2 | - | - | TGTGCCAGCAGTGCCCGAGTTAACACAGATACGCAGTATTTT | CASSARVNTDTQYF
TRBJ2-7 | TRBV11-2 | - | TRBD2 | TGTGCCAGCAGGCGACTAGCGGGGACTCACTACGAGCAGTACTTC | CASRRLAGTHYEQYF
TRBJ1-5 | TRBV6-2/TRBV6-3 | few | - | TGTGCCAGCAGTTACGTCGGCAGTTATCAGCCCCAGCATTTT | CASSYVGSYQPQHF
TRBJ2-3 | TRBV7-2 | - | - | TGTGCCAGCAGCTTAGCGCGTGGGGCTCCAGATACGCAGTATTTT | CASSLARGAPDTQYF
TRBJ2-3 | TRBV28 | once | TRBD1 | TGTGCCAGCAGCTTATTAGGAGCCGGGACAGGGGGCACAGATACGCAGTATTTT | CASSLLGAGTGGTDTQYF
TRBJ1-1 | TRBV2 | - | - | TGTGCCAGCAGTGAATCATGGGGGACTGAAGCTTTCTTT | CASSESWGTEAFF
TRBJ1-4 | TRBV3-1/TRBV3-2 | - | - | TGTGCCAGCAGCCAAGGCGGTGCTCCCAATGAAAAACTGTTTTTT | CASSQGGAPNEKLFF
TRBJ2-1 | TRBV27 | - | - | TGTGCCAGCAGCCAAGCAGGACGGGGGAGCAATGAGCAGTTCTTC | CASSQAGRGSNEQFF
TRBJ2-3 | TRBV5-5 | - | TRBD1 | TGTGCCAGCAGCTCGGGACAGGGTATGACAGATACGCAGTATTTT | CASSSGQGMTDTQYF
TRBJ1-5 | TRBV7-8 | - | - | TGTGCCAGCAGCTTGACACGGGTTGGCAATCAGCCCCAGCATTTT | CASSLTRVGNQPQHF
TRBJ1-6 | TRBV27 | few | - | TGTGCCAGCAGTTTGTTTGGTTCCATTTATAATTCACCCCTCCACTTT | CASSLFGSIYNSPLHF
TRBJ2-3 | TRBV29-1 | - | TRBD1 | TGCAGCGTTGAGGGACAGGGCGGCACAGATACGCAGTATTTT | CSVEGQGGTDTQYF
TRBJ2-1 | TRBV4-1 | - | TRBD2 | TGCGCCAGCAGCCAAGAGGGGACTAGCGGGCACCTGAATGAGCAGTTCTTC | CASSQEGTSGHLNEQFF
TRBJ2-2 | TRBV6-4 | - | TRBD1 | TGTGCCAGCAGACAGGGGGCGGACACCGGGGAGCTGTTTTTT | CASRQGADTGELFF
TRBJ2-3 | TRBV28 | - | - | TGTGCCAGCAGTATCCTGCCTAGCACAGATACGCAGTATTTT | CASSILPSTDTQYF
TRBJ1-4 | TRBV11-2 | - | TRBD1 | TGTGCCAGCAGCTTAGGGCCGGGACAGGCCGGGGAAAAACTGTTTTTT | CASSLGPGQAGEKLFF
TRBJ1-5 | TRBV5-4 | once | - | TGTGCCAGCAGCAACCCCCCCGGCAATCAGCCCCAGCATTTT | CASSNPPGNQPQHF
TRBJ2-5 | TRBV6-1 | - | TRBD1 | TGTGCCAGCAGTGATCGCGGGACAGGGGTTTGGGAGACCCAGTACTTC | CASSDRGTGVWETQYF
TRBJ2-3 | TRBV7-2 | once | - | TGTGCCAGCAGCCTAGAGGGGGGCCCAGATACGCAGTATTTT | CASSLEGGPDTQYF
TRBJ2-1 | TRBV6-5 | few | - | TGTGCCAGCATGGGGCAGGGGAGTACCTACAATGAGCAGTTCTTC | CASMGQGSTYNEQFF
TRBJ2-2 | TRBV7-3 | - | - | TGTGCCAGCAGCTTGAAGGGAGGGGGCGTCCCGAACACCGGGGAGCTGTTTTTT | CASSLKGGGVPNTGELFF
TRBJ1-1 | TRBV29-1 | - | - | TGCAGCGTCCCCCCCCGGCCGGCCTCGAACACTGAAGCTTTCTTT | CSVPPRPASNTEAFF
TRBJ2-2 | TRBV15 | - | - | TGTGCCCCACGAAGAGGGACGAACACCGGGGAGCTGTTTTTT | CAPRRGTNTGELFF
TRBJ1-1 | TRBV19 | - | - | TGTGCCAGTAGTACCCAAACTTTTAACACTGAAGCTTTCTTT | CASSTQTFNTEAFF
TRBJ1-6 | TRBV4-1 | - | - | TGCGCCAGCAGCCAAGAGGGTGTAATCAATAATTCACCCCTCCACTTT | CASSQEGVINNSPLHF
TRBJ2-1 | TRBV2 | once | - | TGTGCCAGCGGTGGACCTTTCCTTTACAATGAGCAGTTCTTC | CASGGPFLYNEQFF
TRBJ1-2 | TRBV4-1 | - | - | TGCGCCAGCAGCCAGGCAGAATCAGTCGTTGGCTACACCTTC | CASSQAESVVGYTF
TRBJ2-7 | TRBV10-3 | - | - | TGTGCCATCAGTGAGTCCCCCCTGAGCCACGAGCAGTACTTC | CAISESPLSHEQYF
TRBJ1-1 | TRBV7-2 | - | - | TGTGCCAGCAGCCCCCTGAACACTGAAGCTTTCTTT | CASSPLNTEAFF
TRBJ1-2 | TRBV3-1/TRBV3-2 | - | - | TGTGCCAGCAGCCAAGAACCGACTGGACAGTACTATGGCTACACCTTC | CASSQEPTGQYYGYTF